What follows are 32 T cell receptor beta chains derived from one specimen sequenced in a study of shared clonotypes between healthy human individuals (dated by TCRdb to the early 2020s). Library prep was done by the immunoSEQ multiplex PCR assay. TCRdb holds this immuneACCESS table with in-frame rearrangements only. Some clones are missing; in checked studies, unresolved V genes explain under half, and the rest has no known cause. The sample data list about 2.4 million clones, and roughly 93% of these were observed just once. The ten largest clones take up about 0.38% of the sample. The sample was naive CD4+ T cells from PBMCs. The cell subset or site label, read with the paper, signifies: CD45RA+ positively selected. Receptors originate from a man aged 18 to 29 in good health. Some clones in this sample may be carry-over from other donors' samples.

V is TRBV28 and J is TRBJ2-1; D ambiguous. The germline CDR1 and CDR2 sequences are MDHEN and SYDVKM. The CDR3 spans 13 residues. Trimming shortened V by 2 bases and J by 7 bases, and 9 bases separated the two germline ends. CDR3 in DNA: TGTGCCAGCAGTTTACTCGGGCAGAATGAGCAGTTCTTC. It translates to CASSLLGQNEQFF. The complete variable domain, with remaining parts taken from reference TRBV28 and TRBJ2-1, reads DVKVTQSSRYLVKRTGEKVFLECVQDMDHENMFWYRQDPGLGLRLIYFSYDVKMKEKGDIPEGYSVSREKKERFSLILESASTNQTSMYLCASSLLGQNEQFFGPGTRLTVL.

V and J are TRBV7-6 and TRBJ1-4, with 7 bases lining up with TRBD1. The length of the CDR3 is 15 residues. With V trimmed by 1 base and J by 6 bases, 5 bases remained unmatched. Germline CDR1 is SGHVS and CDR2 is FNYEAQ. The CDR3 sequence: CASSLVAGGYEKLFF. In DNA, the CDR3 is TGTGCCAGCAGCTTAGTGGCAGGGGGTTATGAAAAACTGTTTTTT.

The J gene is TRBJ2-7, the V gene TRBV27, with 7 bases aligning to TRBD2. The CDR3 contains 16 residues. V shed 3 bases, J shed 3 bases, and the junction held 11 bases outside the gene matches. CDR1 is MNHEY and CDR2 is SMNVEV in the germline V gene (reference sequence). CDR3 coding DNA: TGTGCCAGCAGTTTGGGCGGGAGTAAAGCCAACTACGAGCAGTACTTC. Its protein product is CASSLGGSKANYEQYF.

The chain combines TRBV19 with TRBJ1-1; 9 nucleotides line up with TRBD1. V was pared by 5 bases and J by 1 base, with 2 bases of the junction left unmatched. CDR1 LNHDA and CDR2 SQIVND come from the germline V gene (reference sequence). The CDR3 contains 14 residues. CDR3 nucleotide sequence: TGTGCCAGTAGTCAGGACAGGGGGAACACTGAAGCTTTCTTT. It codes for CASSQDRGNTEAFF. Full variable domain (missing parts from reference TRBV19 and TRBJ1-1): DGGITQSPKYLFRKEGQNVTLSCEQNLNHDAMYWYRQDPGQGLRLIYYSQIVNDFQKGDIAEGYSVSREKKESFPLTVTSAQKNPTAFYLCASSQDRGNTEAFFGQGTRLTVV.

The chain uses TRBV6-6 and TRBJ2-7; 7 bases align to TRBD1. V shed 2 bases and J 2 bases; nucleotides not matched to a gene: 6. CDR1 and CDR2 (germline): MNHNY, SVGAGI (reference sequence). The length of the CDR3 is 15 residues. The CDR3 region is CASSYDRDNTYEQYF. For the CDR3, the DNA is TGTGCCAGCAGTTACGACAGGGATAATACCTACGAGCAGTACTTC.

The J gene is TRBJ2-5, the V gene TRBV5-1; no clear D gene. Trimming removed 3 bases from V and 5 bases from J, with 17 bases in between. This CDR3 spans 15 amino acids. The germline CDR1 and CDR2 sequences are SGHRS and YFSETQ. The CDR3 nucleotides are TGCGCCAGCAGCTCCCAGGATCCGGGTGCGGAGACCCAGTACTTC. Its translation: CASSSQDPGAETQYF.

Only one count was recorded for this clone. The rearrangement uses TRBV30 and TRBJ1-5; D unresolved. Trimming shortened V by 1 base and J by 0 bases, and 10 bases separated the two germline ends. This CDR3 contains 15 residues. Germline lookup yields CDR1 GTSNPN and CDR2 SVGIG (reference sequence). The CDR3 protein is CAWSDGKLSNQPQHF. CDR3 in DNA: TGTGCCTGGAGTGATGGGAAGCTTAGCAATCAGCCCCAGCATTTT.

CDR3 protein: CASSYQGRSEKLFF. The CDR3 DNA reads TGTGCCAGCAGTTACCAGGGGCGGTCCGAAAAACTGTTTTTT. V is TRBV6-5 and J is TRBJ1-4; D perhaps matches TRBD1 (6 bases). CDR3 length: 14 residues. Trimming took 2 bases from V and 8 from J, leaving 12 bases between them. Per the germline V gene, CDR1 is MNHEY and CDR2 is SVGAGI.

The genes are TRBV5-4 and TRBJ2-1, with D perhaps TRBD1 (6 bases). This CDR3 has 13 residues. Trimming removed 3 bases from V and 9 bases from J, with 13 bases in between. CDR1 is SGHNT, CDR2 YYREEE, per germline (reference sequence). CDR3 residues: CASSWGPGVEQFF. The CDR3 DNA reads TGTGCCAGCAGCTGGGGGCCCGGTGTTGAGCAGTTCTTC.

The V gene is TRBV28, the J gene TRBJ2-5; D is perhaps TRBD2 (6 bases). This CDR3 spans 15 amino acids. The germline V gene encodes CDR1 MDHEN and CDR2 SYDVKM. V gave up 3 bases and J gave up 4 bases, with 15 bases separating them. CDR3 in amino acids: CASSFGGSNGETQYF. In DNA, the CDR3 is TGTGCCAGCAGTTTCGGGGGATCAAATGGAGAGACCCAGTACTTC.

The chain employs TRBV4-1 and TRBJ2-1; unclear D gene. This CDR3 is 18 amino acids long. V lost 2 bases and J lost 5, with 22 bases in between. Germline assignment: CDR1 MGHRA and CDR2 YSYEKL. The CDR3 loop is CASSQPLPTLWINNEQFF. CDR3 nucleotides: TGCGCCAGCAGCCAACCCCTCCCGACTCTGTGGATTAACAATGAGCAGTTCTTC.

V and J are TRBV18 and TRBJ2-3; 9 bases line up with TRBD1. CDR3 length: 17 amino acids. From germline, CDR1 is KGHSH and CDR2 LQKENI. J gave up 2 bases and V 5 bases, and 11 bases lay outside the gene matches. The CDR3 sequence is CASSSSPGQGYTDTQYF. The CDR3, as DNA: TGTGCCAGCTCATCCTCTCCGGGACAGGGTTACACAGATACGCAGTATTTT.

This sequence joins TRBV7-9 and TRBJ1-4; no clear D gene. CDR1 and CDR2 (germline): SEHNR, FQNEAQ (reference sequence). V was trimmed by 6 bases and J by 0 bases, leaving 8 bases between them. This CDR3 region has 14 residues. CDR3 DNA: TGTGCCAGCAGGGCTAGTCCAACTAATGAAAAACTGTTTTTT. Protein product: CASRASPTNEKLFF.

The genes are TRBV25-1 and TRBJ2-1; 11 bases map to TRBD2. Looked up from germline, CDR1 is MGHDK and CDR2 is SYGVNS. This CDR3 region has 18 residues. The trim removed 2 bases at V and 12 bases at J, leaving 18 bases unmatched. CDR3 coding DNA: TGTGCCAGCAGTGAACGTCGGGGACTAGCGGATCCCCTGGGTGGGCAGTTCTTC. Translating gives CASSERRGLADPLGGQFF.

This chain joins TRBV7-6 and TRBJ2-1; D call uncertain. Per germline, CDR1 SGHVS and CDR2 FNYEAQ. Trimming shortened V by 1 base and J by 0 bases, and 10 bases separated the two germline ends. CDR3 length equals 16 residues. This chain's CDR3 is CASSLVGRSSYNEQFF. The CDR3 DNA follows: TGTGCCAGCAGCTTAGTGGGTAGAAGCTCCTACAATGAGCAGTTCTTC.

The CDR3, as DNA: TGTGCCAGCTTCGTGGACAGACAGAACACTGAAGCTTTCTTT. The encoded protein is CASFVDRQNTEAFF. The V call is TRBV18, the J call TRBJ1-1; weak D call: TRBD1 (6 bases). Germline V lookup: CDR1 KGHSH, CDR2 LQKENI. Between the trimmed V and J ends, which lost 7 bases and 1 base, there was a span of 13 bases. The CDR3 loop spans 14 amino acids.

The J gene is TRBJ1-2, the V gene TRBV12-2. TRBV12-2 is described as a pseudogene. The CDR3 is 17 residues long. CDR3 region: CASRPAGTGGSEDGYTF. The CDR3 DNA sequence: TGTGCAAGTCGTCCCGCAGGCACGGGAGGATCAGAAGATGGCTACACCTTC.

Concerning this clone itself: Different DNA sequences within this sample yield the same CDR3. The chain joins TRBV28 to TRBJ1-3; D unresolved. This CDR3 region has 14 residues. Trimming took off 4 bases at V and 0 bases at J, with 7 bases between the two ends. The germline V gene encodes CDR1 MDHEN and CDR2 SYDVKM. The CDR3 DNA reads as TGTGCCAGCAGTTCCGGTGACTCTGGAAACACCATATATTTT. This gives the protein CASSSGDSGNTIYF. The complete variable domain, with remaining parts taken from reference TRBV28 and TRBJ1-3, reads DVKVTQSSRYLVKRTGEKVFLECVQDMDHENMFWYRQDPGLGLRLIYFSYDVKMKEKGDIPEGYSVSREKKERFSLILESASTNQTSMYLCASSSGDSGNTIYFGEGSWLTVV.

The chain uses TRBV28 and TRBJ2-7; D is ambiguous. V shed 2 bases and J shed 2 bases, with 16 bases lying between them. This CDR3 has 16 residues. From germline, CDR1 is MDHEN and CDR2 SYDVKM. Here the CDR3 reads CASSLPYTERTYEQYF. As DNA, the CDR3 is TGTGCCAGCAGTTTACCTTACACGGAGAGAACCTACGAGCAGTACTTC.

This clone came up a few times. Other DNA sequences in this sample translate to the same CDR3. V gene TRBV28 combines with J gene TRBJ2-3, with 7 bases lining up with TRBD2. The germline CDR1 and CDR2 sequences are MDHEN and SYDVKM. V was pared by 2 bases and J by 0 bases, with 2 bases of the junction left unmatched. The CDR3 has 15 amino acids. CDR3 coding DNA: TGTGCCAGCAGTTTACTAGCGGCTAGCACAGATACGCAGTATTTT. It is translated as CASSLLAASTDTQYF.

The V and J genes are TRBV6-6 and TRBJ2-3; no definite D call. Germline V gene lookup returns CDR1 MNHNY and CDR2 SVGAGI (reference sequence). The ends were cut back, 0 bases at V and 0 bases at J, with 1 base in the middle. The CDR3 sequence is 13 residues long. CDR3 in DNA: TGTGCCAGCAGTTACTCGAGCACAGATACGCAGTATTTT. This sequence encodes CASSYSSTDTQYF.

The chain is built from TRBV27 and TRBJ1-5; D is unclear. V was shortened by 5 bases and J by 4 bases, with 15 bases between the two germline ends. The CDR3 spans 15 residues. Germline CDR1 is MNHEY and CDR2 is SMNVEV (reference sequence). CDR3 DNA sequence: TGTGCCAGCAGTCCGTACGATTTACGTAATCAGCCCCAGCATTTT. Translating it yields CASSPYDLRNQPQHF.

V and J are TRBV6-1 and TRBJ2-7; TRBD1 is a possible D gene (5 bases). V gave up 7 bases and J gave up 3 bases, with 16 bases separating them. CDR3 size: 14 residues. Germline values: CDR1 MNHNS, CDR2 SASEGT. The CDR3 nucleotides are TGTGCCAGCACCCCCCGTGGACACTACTACGAGCAGTACTTC. As protein: CASTPRGHYYEQYF.

The chain recombines TRBV18 with TRBJ2-3; perhaps TRBD1 as D (5 bases). Germline assignment: CDR1 KGHSH and CDR2 LQKENI. This CDR3 spans 14 amino acids. The V and J ends lost 6 bases and 1 base respectively, with 11 bases between them. CDR3 nucleotides: TGTGCCAGCTCGGTTTTGACAGGCACAGATACGCAGTATTTT. This sequence encodes CASSVLTGTDTQYF.

The CDR3 bases are TGTGCCAGCAGCTTGACTAGCTTTGAGACGCAGTATTTT. It codes for CASSLTSFETQYF. The gene calls are TRBV7-3 and TRBJ2-3, with TRBD2 matching over 7 bases. Germline CDR1 SGHTA, CDR2 FQGTGA. Trimming removed 3 bases from V and 9 bases from J; junction bases left unmatched: 6. This CDR3 spans 13 amino acids.

The J gene is TRBJ2-6, the V gene TRBV29-1; 10 nucleotides agree with TRBD1. The CDR3 is 17 residues long. Germline CDR1 reads SQVTM; CDR2 reads ANQGSEA. CDR3 DNA: TGCAGTGCGAAGTTGGGACAGGGGACTCCTGGGGCCAACGTCCTGACTTTC. This translates into CSAKLGQGTPGANVLTF.

The chain links TRBV5-1 to TRBJ2-5, with D perhaps given as TRBD1 or TRBD2 (6 bases each). The CDR3 runs to 15 residues. Germline V gives CDR1 SGHRS, CDR2 YFSETQ. V was shortened by 1 base and J by 3 bases, with 13 bases between the two germline ends. CDR3 amino acids: CASSLLGGLEETQYF. CDR3 bases: TGCGCCAGCAGCTTGTTAGGGGGGCTCGAAGAGACCCAGTACTTC.

V usage is TRBV5-6 and J usage is TRBJ1-5; 9 nucleotides match TRBD1. Trimming at V came to 4 bases and at J to 4 bases, leaving 9 bases not matched to a gene. Germline lookup yields CDR1 SGHDT and CDR2 YYEEEE. The CDR3 length is 16 residues. The CDR3 protein is CASSKGTGQRNQPQHF. The CDR3 DNA reads as TGTGCCAGCAGCAAAGGGACAGGGCAACGGAATCAGCCCCAGCATTTT. Based on the CDR3 plus reference TRBV5-6 and TRBJ1-5, the full variable domain is DAGVTQSPTHLIKTRGQQVTLRCSPKSGHDTVSWYQQALGQGPQFIFQYYEEEERQRGNFPDRFSGHQFPNYSSELNVNALLLGDSALYLCASSKGTGQRNQPQHFGDGTRLSIL.

The gene calls are TRBV11-2 and TRBJ2-1, with 8 bases lining up with TRBD2. V shed 1 base, J shed 12 bases, and the junction held 11 bases outside the gene matches. Germline values: CDR1 SGHAT, CDR2 FQNNGV. This CDR3 spans 15 amino acids. Here the CDR3 DNA reads TGTGCCAGCAGCTTAGGTAGCGGGGAGAGAAGGAGGCAGTTCTTC. It encodes CASSLGSGERRRQFF. The full variable domain, with the rest looked up from reference TRBV11-2 and TRBJ2-1, is EAGVAQSPRYKIIEKRQSVAFWCNPISGHATLYWYQQILGQGPKLLIQFQNNGVVDDSQLPKDRFSAERLKGVDSTLKIQPAKLEDSAVYLCASSLGSGERRRQFFGPGTRLTVL.

This rearrangement joins TRBV6-5 to TRBJ1-1; 8 bases align to TRBD1. The V gene end was trimmed by 6 bases and the J gene end by 0 bases; junction bases not matched to a gene: 6. Germline lookup yields CDR1 MNHEY and CDR2 SVGAGI. This CDR3 is built from 15 residues. The CDR3 here is CASRSGQGMNTEAFF. The CDR3 DNA sequence: TGTGCCAGCAGAAGCGGACAGGGCATGAACACTGAAGCTTTCTTT.

The rearrangement uses TRBV9 and TRBJ2-1, with 9 positions matching TRBD2. V was pared by 0 bases and J by 3 bases, with 7 bases of the junction left unmatched. The germline CDR1 and CDR2 sequences are SGDLS and YYNGEE. CDR3 size: 17 residues. The chain's CDR3 is CASSVGGGRAIYNEQFF. The CDR3 DNA reads TGTGCCAGCAGCGTAGGGGGCGGGAGGGCCATCTACAATGAGCAGTTCTTC.

Comments on this clone: A clone one base away is much larger, so this may be a read error. The chain joins TRBV7-3 to TRBJ2-3, with D hard to call. This CDR3 contains 11 residues. The ends were cut back, 5 bases at V and 2 bases at J, with 2 bases in the middle. The germline V gene encodes CDR1 SGHTA and CDR2 FQGTGA. CDR3 amino acids: CASSVTDTQYF. DNA of the CDR3: TGTGCCAGCAGCGTCACAGATACGCAGTATTTT.